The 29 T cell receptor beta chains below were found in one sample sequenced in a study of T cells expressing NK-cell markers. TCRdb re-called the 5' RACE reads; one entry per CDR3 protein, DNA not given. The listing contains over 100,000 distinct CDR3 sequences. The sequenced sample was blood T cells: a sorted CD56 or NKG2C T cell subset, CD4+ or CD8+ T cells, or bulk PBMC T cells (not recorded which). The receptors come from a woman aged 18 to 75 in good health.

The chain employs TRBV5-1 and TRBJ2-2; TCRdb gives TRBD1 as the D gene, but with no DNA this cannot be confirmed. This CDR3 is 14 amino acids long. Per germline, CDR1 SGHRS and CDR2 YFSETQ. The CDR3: CASSSGQSTGELFF.

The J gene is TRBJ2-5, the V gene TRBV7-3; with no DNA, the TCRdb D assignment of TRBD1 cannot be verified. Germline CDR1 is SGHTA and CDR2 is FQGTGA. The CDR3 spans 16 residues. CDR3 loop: CASSLGQRDSRETQYF.

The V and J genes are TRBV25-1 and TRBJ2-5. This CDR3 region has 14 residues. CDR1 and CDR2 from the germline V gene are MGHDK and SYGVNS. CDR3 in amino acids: CASSDIAAQETQYF.

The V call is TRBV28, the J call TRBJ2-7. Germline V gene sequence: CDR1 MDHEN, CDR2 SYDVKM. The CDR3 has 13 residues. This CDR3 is CASSLSQNYEQYF.

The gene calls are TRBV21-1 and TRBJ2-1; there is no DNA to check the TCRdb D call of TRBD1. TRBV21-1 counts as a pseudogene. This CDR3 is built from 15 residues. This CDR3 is CASSTLPPWVDEQFF.

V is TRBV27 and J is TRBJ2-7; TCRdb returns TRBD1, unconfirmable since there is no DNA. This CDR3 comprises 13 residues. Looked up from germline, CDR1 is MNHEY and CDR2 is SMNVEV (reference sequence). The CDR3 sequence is CASSTGTASEQYF.

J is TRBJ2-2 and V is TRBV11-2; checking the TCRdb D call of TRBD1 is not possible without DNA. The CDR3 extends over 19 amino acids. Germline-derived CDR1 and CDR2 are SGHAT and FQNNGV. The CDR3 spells CASSLDGQLVAGVTGELFF.

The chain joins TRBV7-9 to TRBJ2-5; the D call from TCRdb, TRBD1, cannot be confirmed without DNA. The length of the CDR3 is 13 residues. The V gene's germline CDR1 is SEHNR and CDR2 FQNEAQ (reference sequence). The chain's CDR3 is CASSSRAVETQYF.

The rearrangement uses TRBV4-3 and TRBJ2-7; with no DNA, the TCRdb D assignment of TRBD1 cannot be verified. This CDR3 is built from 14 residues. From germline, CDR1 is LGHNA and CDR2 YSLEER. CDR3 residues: CASSRGTGGHEQYF.

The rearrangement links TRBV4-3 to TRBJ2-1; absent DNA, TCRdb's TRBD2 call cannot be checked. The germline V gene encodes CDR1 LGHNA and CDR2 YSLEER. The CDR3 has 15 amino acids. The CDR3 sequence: CASSPRSGEYNEQFF.

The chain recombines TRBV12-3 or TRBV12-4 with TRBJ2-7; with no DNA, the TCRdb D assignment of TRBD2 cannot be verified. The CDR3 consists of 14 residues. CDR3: CASSFPAAGYEQYF.

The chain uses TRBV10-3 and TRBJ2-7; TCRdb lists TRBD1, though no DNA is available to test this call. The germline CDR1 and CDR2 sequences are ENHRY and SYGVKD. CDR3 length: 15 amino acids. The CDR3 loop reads CAISEFMQGAYEQYF.

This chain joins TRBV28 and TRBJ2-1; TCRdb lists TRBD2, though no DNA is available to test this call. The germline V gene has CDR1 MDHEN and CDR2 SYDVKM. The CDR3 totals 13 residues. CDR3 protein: CASGLAGDHEQFF.

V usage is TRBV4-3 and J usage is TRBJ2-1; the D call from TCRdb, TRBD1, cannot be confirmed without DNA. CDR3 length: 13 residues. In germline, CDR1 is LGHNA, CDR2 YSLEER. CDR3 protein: CASSQDSGSGQFF.

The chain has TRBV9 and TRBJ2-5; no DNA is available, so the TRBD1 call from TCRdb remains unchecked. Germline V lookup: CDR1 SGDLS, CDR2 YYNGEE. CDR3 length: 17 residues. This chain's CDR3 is CASSAGDREEVEETQYF.

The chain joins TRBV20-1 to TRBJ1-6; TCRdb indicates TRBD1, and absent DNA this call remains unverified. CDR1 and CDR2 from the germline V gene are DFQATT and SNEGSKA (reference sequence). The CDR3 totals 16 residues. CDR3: CSAVTAAGQLNSPLHF.

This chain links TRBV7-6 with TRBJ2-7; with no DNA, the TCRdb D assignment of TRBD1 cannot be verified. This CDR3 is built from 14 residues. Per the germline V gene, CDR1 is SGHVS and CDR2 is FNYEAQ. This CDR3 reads CASSSGPGGYEQYF.

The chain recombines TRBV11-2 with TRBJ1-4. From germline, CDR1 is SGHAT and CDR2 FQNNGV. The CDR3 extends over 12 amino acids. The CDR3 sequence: CASSLEGEKLFF.

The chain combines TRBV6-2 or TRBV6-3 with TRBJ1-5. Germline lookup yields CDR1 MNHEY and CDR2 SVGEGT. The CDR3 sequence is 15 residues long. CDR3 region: CASSYGVVRNQPQHF.

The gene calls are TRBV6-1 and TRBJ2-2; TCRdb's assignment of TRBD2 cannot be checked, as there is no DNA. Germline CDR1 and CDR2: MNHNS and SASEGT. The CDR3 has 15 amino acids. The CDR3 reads CASSVLAGGFGELFF.

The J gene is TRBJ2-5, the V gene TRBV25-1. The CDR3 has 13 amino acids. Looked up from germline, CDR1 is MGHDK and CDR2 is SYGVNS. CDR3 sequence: CASSDGRKETQYF.

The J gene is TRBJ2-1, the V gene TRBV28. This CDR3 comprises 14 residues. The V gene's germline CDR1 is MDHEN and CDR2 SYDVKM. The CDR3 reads CASSFGLTYNEQFF.

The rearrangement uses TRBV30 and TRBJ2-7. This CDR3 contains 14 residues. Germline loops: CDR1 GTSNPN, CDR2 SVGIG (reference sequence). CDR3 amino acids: CAWSVSTTWHEQYF.

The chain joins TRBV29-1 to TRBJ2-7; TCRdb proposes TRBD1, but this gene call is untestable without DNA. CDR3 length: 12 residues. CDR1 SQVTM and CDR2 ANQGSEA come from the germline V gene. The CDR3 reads CSVSGQGNEQYF.

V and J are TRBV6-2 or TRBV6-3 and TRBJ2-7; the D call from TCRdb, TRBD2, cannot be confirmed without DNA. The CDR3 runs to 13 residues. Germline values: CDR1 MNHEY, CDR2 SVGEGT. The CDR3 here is CASTPSGTYEQYF.

CDR3 amino acids: CASSARAGPDYSYTF. The chain recombines TRBV9 with TRBJ1-2; checking the TCRdb D call of TRBD1 is not possible without DNA. In germline, CDR1 is SGDLS, CDR2 YYNGEE. The CDR3 is 15 amino acids. Based on the CDR3 plus reference TRBV9 and TRBJ1-2, the full variable domain is DSGVTQTPKHLITATGQRVTLRCSPRSGDLSVYWYQQSLDQGLQFLIQYYNGEERAKGNILERFSAQQFPDLHSELNLSSLELGDSALYFCASSARAGPDYSYTFGSGTRLTVV.

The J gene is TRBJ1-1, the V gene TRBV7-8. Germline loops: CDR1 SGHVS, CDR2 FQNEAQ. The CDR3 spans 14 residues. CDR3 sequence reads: CASSPRITNTEAFF.

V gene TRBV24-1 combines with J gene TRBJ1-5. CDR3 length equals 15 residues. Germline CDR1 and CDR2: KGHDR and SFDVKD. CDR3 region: CATSRGRGSNQPQHF.

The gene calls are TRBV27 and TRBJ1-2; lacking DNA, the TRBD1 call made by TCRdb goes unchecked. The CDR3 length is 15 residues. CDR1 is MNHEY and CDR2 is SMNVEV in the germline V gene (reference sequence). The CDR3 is CASSPLGVKLHGYTF.